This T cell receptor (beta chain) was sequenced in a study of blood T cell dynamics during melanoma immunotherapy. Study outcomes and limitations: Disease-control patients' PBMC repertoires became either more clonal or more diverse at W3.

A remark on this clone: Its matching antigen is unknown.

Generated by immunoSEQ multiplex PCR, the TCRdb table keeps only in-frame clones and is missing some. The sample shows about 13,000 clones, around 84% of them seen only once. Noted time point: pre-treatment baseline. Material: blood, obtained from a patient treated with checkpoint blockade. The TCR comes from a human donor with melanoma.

CDR3 nucleotides: TGTGCCAGCAGCTTGAGCGGGGGGGCAGATACGCAGTATTTT. Its protein product is CASSLSGGADTQYF. The chain uses TRBV7-7 and TRBJ2-3, with 10 positions matching TRBD2. The CDR3 has 14 amino acids. The J segment lost 4 bases and the V segment lost 3 bases, leaving 1 base of the junction unmatched. The germline V gene encodes CDR1 SSHAT and CDR2 FNYEAQ (reference sequence).